This T cell receptor (beta chain) was observed in a study of vaccination effects on CD4 cells after COVID-19. Study-wide results and caveats: After vaccination, at late timepoints, clones induced by infection and by vaccine contracted markedly.

V was pared by 0 bases and J by 1 base, with 20 bases between. This CDR3 has 19 residues. Germline V gene lookup returns CDR1 SGHRS and CDR2 YFSETQ. Viral peptide pools were used in the ViraFEST assay to expand antigen-specific CD4+ T cells, and sequencing came afterward. Isolating CD4+ T cells followed 9 to 11 days of culture. Participants were given two doses of BNT162b2 or mRNA-1273 vaccine. Comments on this clone: The antigen is undetermined.

Here immunoSEQ multiplex PCR was the method, and the copy in TCRdb shows in-frame clones only, minus some. The sample holds about 66,000 clones, approximately 76% seen once. The J gene is TRBJ1-3, the V gene TRBV5-1, with D perhaps matching TRBD1 (6 bases). This sample comprised CD4+ T cells from PBMCs cultured with HCoV-OC43 spike peptides, obtained after COVID-19 vaccination. The subset: HCoV-OC43 spike overlapping peptide pool stimulation. The sequence came from a human donor who received a COVID-19 vaccine. This chain's CDR3 is CASSLVTSGARDSGNTIYF. CDR3 nucleotide sequence: TGCGCCAGCAGCTTGGTTACTTCAGGGGCGAGAGATTCTGGAAACACCATATATTTT.